Included here is one TCR beta chain sequence, with context. TCRdb itself ran the 5' RACE reads through MiXCR, one entry per CDR3 protein. The sample consists of 65,000 to 90,000 distinct CDR3 sequences, 10% of them appearing once. The source of the sample is a study of neurological immune-mediated disorders. V was pared by 3 bases and J by 1 base, with 6 bases of the junction left unmatched. The CDR3 has 16 residues. The sample consisted of PBMCs. This rearrangement joins TRBV12-3 or TRBV12-4 to TRBJ2-1; 7 nucleotides match TRBD2. The clonotype comes from a man between 40 and 49 years old in good health. CDR3 sequence: CASSLGPSGSYNEQFF. The CDR3 DNA sequence: TGTGCCAGCAGTTTGGGCCCTAGCGGTTCCTACAATGAGCAGTTCTTC.